The rows below give T cell receptor beta chains drawn from one sample of a study of graft-versus-host responses after intestinal transplantation. Their antigens are not known. This table comes from immunoSEQ multiplex PCR, and its TCRdb copy is limited to in-frame clones, with some not included. The data show 80,000 to 100,000 clones, over 80% seen once. This specimen was unstimulated CD8+ T cells sorted from spleen or lymph node cells, taken before intestinal transplant. The receptor set was obtained from a human donor who received an intestinal transplant. Both conserved end residues are trimmed from each CDR3. A D gene is named only where the DNA matches it firmly.

V	J	D	CDR3
TRBV28	TRBJ2-7	-	ASSLSGDTYEQY
TRBV5-1	TRBJ2-1	-	ASSLLGDEQF
TRBV6-6	TRBJ1-3	TRBD1	ASARDRVVDTIY
TRBV7-9	TRBJ1-2	-	ASSLGQSVVSANYGYT
TRBV30	TRBJ1-5	-	AWGDVGNQPQH
TRBV7-9	TRBJ2-1	-	ATPEQGEAGTSNGNEQF
TRBV10-2	TRBJ1-5	-	ASSEGRGPNQPQH
TRBV2	TRBJ1-3	-	ASTTLRRPRNDTIY
TRBV4-1	TRBJ1-2	TRBD1	ASSSPGTVTNYGYT
TRBV10-1	TRBJ2-1	-	ASSPRGSYNEQF
TRBV5-1	TRBJ1-5	-	ASSADPEKPQH
TRBV7-2	TRBJ1-1	-	ASSSTWGGEMNTEAF
TRBV11-1	TRBJ2-3	-	ASSFSNFVRLTDTQY
TRBV2	TRBJ1-5	-	ASSEDRSSNQPQH
TRBV19	TRBJ2-4	-	ASSIVTGRALDIQY
TRBV7-9	TRBJ2-7	TRBD2	ASSLDPSGSSYEQY
TRBV13	TRBJ1-3	TRBD1	ASSFGTGDASGNTIY
TRBV4-1	TRBJ2-3	TRBD2	ASSQSTSGTDTQY
TRBV5-1	TRBJ2-7	TRBD1	ASSLPETGGSYEQY
TRBV5-1	TRBJ1-4	TRBD1	ASSSPDRYNEKLF
TRBV28	TRBJ1-5	-	ASSSLGSVSPHPYSNQPQH
TRBV28	TRBJ2-5	TRBD2	ASRFGLAVQETQY
TRBV10-1	TRBJ2-1	-	ASSEQPNNEQF
TRBV6-5	TRBJ2-1	TRBD2	ASSSGGGRGSEQF